This entry lists 6 T cell receptor beta chains sequenced from one sample in a study of T cells in tuberculosis. As for time point: new active TB diagnosis, blood taken before or within 7 days of starting treatment. Clones were read by immunoSEQ multiplex PCR, and TCRdb kept only the in-frame ones, dropping some. This sample has around 33,000 clones, with 70% to 90% found just once. The sample here was PBMCs, taken at tuberculosis diagnosis. Source of these receptors: an adult with tuberculosis.

This clone was picked up one time. V gene TRBV27 combines with J gene TRBJ2-5; weak D call: TRBD2 (6 bases). Germline CDR1 reads MNHEY; CDR2 reads SMNVEV (reference sequence). This CDR3 region has 19 residues. V was shortened by 4 bases and J by 2 bases, with 26 bases between the two germline ends. This chain's CDR3 is CASSSLSGTRTAGQETQYF. In DNA form, the CDR3 reads TGTGCCAGCAGTTCCCTCTCGGGGACTCGGACCGCAGGGCAAGAGACCCAGTACTTC.

V usage is TRBV9 and J usage is TRBJ1-1, with D unresolved. V lost 4 bases, J lost 0 bases, and 16 bases lay in between. From germline, CDR1 is SGDLS and CDR2 YYNGEE. This CDR3 comprises 16 residues. The CDR3 here is CASSPYPKEVNTEAFF. In nucleotides, the CDR3 is TGTGCCAGCAGCCCCTACCCGAAGGAGGTGAACACTGAAGCTTTCTTT.

The V and J genes are TRBV7-2 and TRBJ2-2; D gene unclear. The germline gives CDR1 SGHTA, CDR2 FQGNSA. CDR3 length equals 13 residues. Deletions cut 4 bases from V and 6 bases from J, with 9 bases between. In nucleotides, the CDR3 is TGTGCCAGCAGCTCCCCCCCATCCGGGGAGCTGTTTTTT. Its protein is CASSSPPSGELFF.

To note about this clone: The same CDR3 is also encoded by other DNA sequences in this sample. The chain combines TRBV6-5 with TRBJ1-1; maybe TRBD1 (5 bases). The germline V gene encodes CDR1 MNHEY and CDR2 SVGAGI. Trimming removed 5 bases at V and 1 base at J, with 5 bases between. CDR3 length: 12 amino acids. The CDR3 protein is CASSRGNTEAFF. The DNA for the CDR3 is TGTGCCAGCAGTAGGGGGAACACTGAAGCTTTCTTT.

V and J are TRBV25-1 and TRBJ2-7; D may be TRBD2 (7 bases). The CDR3 is 14 residues long. V was cut by 6 bases and J by 5 bases, with 17 bases left in between. The germline CDR1 and CDR2 sequences are MGHDK and SYGVNS. CDR3 amino acids: CASRGAGARNEQYF. The CDR3 region has the DNA TGTGCCAGCAGGGGGGCGGGAGCACGGAACGAGCAGTACTTC.

This clone turned up a few times. Other DNA sequences of this sample code for an identical CDR3. The CDR3 DNA reads TGTGCCAGCAGCTCTCTACAAGAGACCCAGTACTTC. Protein: CASSSLQETQYF. This chain uses TRBV11-2 with TRBJ2-5; D call uncertain. Trimming pared 4 bases from V and 2 bases from J, leaving 5 bases between. This CDR3 spans 12 amino acids. Per germline, CDR1 SGHAT and CDR2 FQNNGV.